These T cell receptor beta chains were read from a single sample in a study of blood T cell repertoires in COVID-19. Profiling relied on immunoSEQ multiplex PCR, and the TCRdb table lists in-frame clones only, not all of them. Here the sample spans some 240,000 clones, 80% to 95% being singletons. Input material: peripheral blood. These receptors came from a man aged 60-69 years with COVID-19, enrolled during active disease. Each CDR3 is given with its conserved first and last residue. D genes are given only for firm matches. Clone size is not always given. Where it is, it says once, few, many or a class for expanded clones.

D gene	V gene	clone size	J gene	CDR3 DNA	CDR3 protein
TRBD1	TRBV5-1	NA	TRBJ2-1	TGCGCCAGCAGCTCAGGGGGCACGTCGTTTAATGAGCAGTTCTTC	CASSSGGTSFNEQFF
NA	TRBV5-1	few	TRBJ2-1	TGCGCCAGCAGCCCGGACAGTGGGAACAATGAGCAGTTCTTC	CASSPDSGNNEQFF
NA	TRBV7-9	once	TRBJ1-1	TGTGCCAGCAGCTTATCGGGGGGCCGGACTGAAGCTTTCTTT	CASSLSGGRTEAFF
TRBD1	TRBV3-1/TRBV3-2	NA	TRBJ2-3	TGTGCCAGCTTACGGGACAGGGTGAGCTCTACCACAGATACGCAGTATTTT	CASLRDRVSSTTDTQYF
NA	TRBV15	once	TRBJ1-6	TGTGCCACGCAGGAGGCCTATAATTCACCCCTCCACTTT	CATQEAYNSPLHF
NA	TRBV12-2	once	TRBJ1-6	TGTGCAAGTCGCTTTAACAGGACCTATAATTCACCCCTCCACTTT	CASRFNRTYNSPLHF
NA	TRBV6-5	NA	TRBJ2-5	TGTGCCAGCAGTCGGACAGTCCAAGAGACCCAGTACTTC	CASSRTVQETQYF
NA	TRBV6-5	NA	TRBJ2-7	TGTGCCAGCAGTTCAGCGGGACACTTGCTCTCCTACGAGCAGTACTTC	CASSSAGHLLSYEQYF
NA	TRBV19	NA	TRBJ1-3	TGTGCCAGTAGTATCCAGGGGATGGGAAACACCATATATTTT	CASSIQGMGNTIYF
TRBD1	TRBV25-1	NA	TRBJ1-1	TGTGCCAGCCCACAGGGGGCGCGTAAAGCTTTCTTT	CASPQGARKAFF
TRBD1	TRBV29-1	NA	TRBJ1-2	TGCAGCGTTGACCCCCGAGGGGGCGGCTATGGCTACACCTTC	CSVDPRGGGYGYTF
NA	TRBV15	NA	TRBJ2-2	TGTGCCACCAGCAGAGAGCGGTCCAACACCGGGGAGCTGTTTTTT	CATSRERSNTGELFF
NA	TRBV18	NA	TRBJ2-1	TGTGCCAGCTCACCCACCAGGGGAACCTACAATGAGCAGTTCTTC	CASSPTRGTYNEQFF
NA	TRBV19	NA	TRBJ1-6	TGTGCCAGTAGACCCGGGAACAGGGATTCACCCCTCCACTTT	CASRPGNRDSPLHF
NA	TRBV5-6	NA	TRBJ1-5	TGTGCCAGCAGCTTTAGGGCAGGGAGGGGCAATCAGCCCCAGCATTTT	CASSFRAGRGNQPQHF
TRBD2	TRBV2	NA	TRBJ2-7	TGTGCCAGCAGTGTAGCGGGGCATGAATACTTC	CASSVAGHEYF
NA	TRBV27	NA	TRBJ1-2	TGTGCCAGCAGCCCTGAGAGTGCGATTAACTATGGCTACACCTTC	CASSPESAINYGYTF
TRBD1	TRBV3-1/TRBV3-2	NA	TRBJ1-5	TGTGCCAGCAGCCAAGACCCAACGGGACAGGGGGGTCAGCCCCAGCATTTT	CASSQDPTGQGGQPQHF
NA	TRBV30	NA	TRBJ2-7	TGTGCCTGGAGTGGGAAAGGGAGGACCCTCGAGCAGTACTTC	CAWSGKGRTLEQYF
TRBD2	TRBV13	NA	TRBJ2-2	TGTGCCAGCAGCTTAGAAATTCCGGAGTGGACTAGCGGGGGGCTAAGGGCGAACACCGGGGAGCTGTTTTTT	CASSLEIPEWTSGGLRANTGELFF
NA	TRBV9	NA	TRBJ1-5	TGTGCCAGCAGCTCAGACCGGGTCGGAGCCCAGCATTTT	CASSSDRVGAQHF
NA	TRBV11-2	once	TRBJ2-7	TGTGCCAGCAGCTTATTGCGTTACGAGCAGTACTTC	CASSLLRYEQYF
NA	TRBV11-2	NA	TRBJ2-4	TGTGCCAGCAGCCCCACCAGGGGTGGGGGAAACATTCAGTACTTC	CASSPTRGGGNIQYF
TRBD1	TRBV30	once	TRBJ2-2	TGTGCCTGGGCCCCCCGACAGGGGCACCGGGAGCTGTTTTTT	CAWAPRQGHRELFF
NA	TRBV19	NA	TRBJ1-2	TGTGCCAGTAGTATAGGGACAGATTCCTATGGCTACACCTTC	CASSIGTDSYGYTF
NA	TRBV4-1	NA	TRBJ2-2	TGCGCCAGCAGCCCCCCCGTCACCGGGGAGCTGTTTTTT	CASSPPVTGELFF
TRBD2	TRBV6-6	NA	TRBJ2-1	TGTGCCAGCAGACCCGGGACTAGCGGGAGCAATGAGCAGTTCTTC	CASRPGTSGSNEQFF
TRBD2	TRBV5-4	NA	TRBJ2-1	TGTGCCAGCAGCTTTGATAGCGGGAGTGCCAATGAGCAGTTCTTC	CASSFDSGSANEQFF
TRBD1	TRBV6-2/TRBV6-3	NA	TRBJ1-1	TGTGCCAGCAGCAAACCACAGGGGGCTGGGAACACTGAAGCTTTCTTT	CASSKPQGAGNTEAFF
NA	TRBV30	NA	TRBJ1-3	TGTGCCTGGAGTTTAGGGGCGGGGGCCTACTCTGGAAACACCATATATTTT	CAWSLGAGAYSGNTIYF
NA	TRBV11-3	few	TRBJ2-2	TGTGCCAGCAGCTGGGAGGGGGCCGGGGAGCTGTTTTTT	CASSWEGAGELFF
NA	TRBV19	NA	TRBJ2-2	TGTGCCAGTAGCCGAGGACAGAACACCTACACCGGGGAGCTGTTTTTT	CASSRGQNTYTGELFF
NA	TRBV3-1/TRBV3-2	NA	TRBJ2-3	TGTGCCAGCAGCCAAGATCTGCGGGGTGGAGATACGCAGTATTTT	CASSQDLRGGDTQYF
TRBD2	TRBV7-2	NA	TRBJ2-7	TGTGCCAGCAGACTAGCGGGAGCCTACGAGCAGTACTTC	CASRLAGAYEQYF
NA	TRBV11-2	NA	TRBJ1-3	TGTGCCAGCAGCCAACAGGGAAACACCATATATTTT	CASSQQGNTIYF
TRBD2	TRBV5-1	few	TRBJ2-1	TGCGCCAGCAGCTTGCCGTTGGGACTAGCGGGAGATGAGCAGTTCTTC	CASSLPLGLAGDEQFF
NA	TRBV25-1	NA	TRBJ2-3	TGTGCCAGCGGGCCGGCAGGCACAGATACGCAGTATTTT	CASGPAGTDTQYF
NA	TRBV18	once	TRBJ1-2	TGTGCCAGCTCACCACAGGACAGTTCTAACTATGGCTACACCTTC	CASSPQDSSNYGYTF
NA	TRBV30	NA	TRBJ1-1	TGTGCCTGGGGAAGCCGGGGGGGCTCGCGAAAAGCTTTCTTT	CAWGSRGGSRKAFF
NA	TRBV10-2	NA	TRBJ1-2	TGCGCCAGCAGTGAACCAGGGTATGGCTACACCTTC	CASSEPGYGYTF
TRBD1	TRBV7-9	NA	TRBJ2-7	TGTGCCAGCAGCCCCAGGGGGTCGACCTACGAGCAGTACTTC	CASSPRGSTYEQYF
TRBD1	TRBV5-8	NA	TRBJ2-3	TGTGCCAGCAGCTTCGGCCACCCTACAGGGGCGACAGATACGCAGTATTTT	CASSFGHPTGATDTQYF
NA	TRBV29-1	NA	TRBJ1-3	TGCAGCGTTGAAGAAGGAGCCGGGGACACCATATATTTT	CSVEEGAGDTIYF
NA	TRBV5-1	NA	TRBJ2-1	TGCGCCAGCAGCAATAGACTGAGCTCCTACAATGAGCAGTTCTTC	CASSNRLSSYNEQFF